These 13 T cell receptor beta chains share one sample of origin, sequenced in a study of early T cells in non-severe SARS-CoV-2 infection. One entry per CDR3 protein, called by TCRdb with MiXCR from the 5' RACE reads. The profile shows 86,000 or so distinct CDR3 sequences, 6% to 7% of them singletons. Sequencing was carried out using whole blood. The source is an adult who was a healthcare worker with PCR-confirmed SARS-CoV-2 infection or an uninfected control (not recorded which).

The rearrangement uses TRBV7-2 and TRBJ2-1, with D uncertain. V was shortened by 4 bases and J by 6 bases, with 10 bases between the two germline ends. The germline gives CDR1 SGHTA, CDR2 FQGNSA. The CDR3 has 13 residues. Here the CDR3 DNA reads TGTGCCAGCAGCTCAAGGGTGTTCAATGAGCAGTTCTTC. It is translated as CASSSRVFNEQFF. Complete variable domain (other parts from reference TRBV7-2 and TRBJ2-1): GAGVSQSPSNKVTEKGKDVELRCDPISGHTALYWYRQSLGQGLEFLIYFQGNSAPDKSGLPSDRFSAERTGGSVSTLTIQRTQQEDSAVYLCASSSRVFNEQFFGPGTRLTVL.

The V gene is TRBV25-1, the J gene TRBJ2-1, with 13 nucleotides matching TRBD2. Germline V gene sequence: CDR1 MGHDK, CDR2 SYGVNS. The V gene end was trimmed by 6 bases and the J gene end by 2 bases; junction bases not matched to a gene: 4. CDR3 length: 16 residues. CDR3 in DNA: TGTGCCAGCAGCGCGACTAGCGGGAGGCCCTACAATGAGCAGTTCTTC. The encoded protein is CASSATSGRPYNEQFF. The whole variable domain, remainder taken from reference TRBV25-1 and TRBJ2-1, is EADIYQTPRYLVIGTGKKITLECSQTMGHDKMYWYQQDPGMELHLIHYSYGVNSTEKGDLSSESTVSRIRTEHFPLTLESARPSHTSQYLCASSATSGRPYNEQFFGPGTRLTVL.

The chain recombines TRBV11-3 with TRBJ1-2; tentative D call: TRBD1 (6 bases). Germline CDR1 is SGHNT and CDR2 is YENEEA. The CDR3 consists of 15 residues. Trimming left V 0 bases short and J 1 base short, with 9 bases between. CDR3 sequence: CASSLETGINYGYTF. For the CDR3, the DNA is TGTGCCAGCAGCTTAGAGACAGGAATTAACTATGGCTACACCTTC.

This clonotype was detected many times. This chain uses TRBV18 with TRBJ1-1; weak D call: TRBD1 (5 bases). This CDR3 is 14 amino acids long. Germline V gene sequence: CDR1 KGHSH, CDR2 LQKENI. With 6 bases removed from V and 0 bases from J, the gap between germline ends came to 11 bases. CDR3 residues: CASSSDTLNTEAFF. CDR3 bases: TGTGCCAGCTCTTCGGACACTTTGAACACTGAAGCTTTCTTT.

The table lists this clonotype with a few counts. V is TRBV6-1 and J is TRBJ1-6; D gene ambiguous. Trimming shortened V by 8 bases and J by 7 bases, and 18 bases separated the two germline ends. CDR3 size: 15 residues. CDR1 is MNHNS and CDR2 is SASEGT in the germline V gene. CDR3 sequence reads: CASVGSGVLNSPLHF. CDR3 bases: TGTGCCAGCGTGGGGAGTGGGGTATTGAATTCACCCCTCCACTTT.

A few counts support this clonotype. V gene TRBV7-9 combines with J gene TRBJ2-3, with a tentative D call TRBD2 (6 bases). CDR1 and CDR2 (germline): SEHNR, FQNEAQ (reference sequence). The CDR3 has 13 residues. Between the trimmed V and J ends, which lost 8 bases and 5 bases, there was a span of 14 bases. The CDR3 reads CASWDGEEDTQYF. In DNA form, the CDR3 reads TGTGCCAGCTGGGACGGGGAGGAAGATACGCAGTATTTT.

V usage is TRBV6-5 and J usage is TRBJ2-2; TRBD2 might be the D (6 bases). CDR1 is MNHEY and CDR2 is SVGAGI in the germline V gene. The length of the CDR3 is 14 residues. Trimming removed 2 bases from V and 4 bases from J, with 8 bases in between. CDR3 DNA sequence: TGTGCCAGCAGTTACCCCGGGGGCACCGGGGAGCTGTTTTTT. It translates to CASSYPGGTGELFF.

This clonotype was recorded many times. The J gene is TRBJ2-2, the V gene TRBV12-3 or TRBV12-4; D unresolved. The V end was cut by 8 bases, the J end by 5 bases, with 12 bases between. CDR3 length: 13 residues. The CDR3 protein is CASYPQSTGELFF. The DNA for the CDR3 is TGTGCCAGCTATCCTCAATCGACCGGGGAGCTGTTTTTT.

This clonotype was picked up a small number of times. The rearrangement joins TRBV20-1 to TRBJ1-4, with D uncertain. The length of the CDR3 is 14 residues. Trimming stripped 4 bases from V and 4 bases from J, with 13 bases between. Germline CDR1 reads DFQATT; CDR2 reads SNEGSKA (reference sequence). CDR3 in DNA: TGCAGTGCTACCGGGCCGCTGGGTAATGAAAAACTGTTTTTT. This codes for CSATGPLGNEKLFF.

The table lists this clonotype with many counts. This chain's CDR3 is CASSGGRKDQPQHF. The CDR3 DNA follows: TGTGCCAGCAGTGGGGGCAGAAAGGATCAGCCCCAGCATTTT. V and J are TRBV2 and TRBJ1-5, with a tentative D call TRBD1 (5 bases). The CDR3 sequence is 14 residues long. CDR1 and CDR2 from the germline V gene are SNHLY and FYNNEI. V was cut by 4 bases and J by 5 bases, with 12 bases left in between.

This clonotype came up a few times. The chain is built from TRBV11-2 and TRBJ2-2, with unresolved D. Germline V gene sequence: CDR1 SGHAT, CDR2 FQNNGV. The CDR3 is 13 residues long. Trimming took off 5 bases at V and 4 bases at J, with 8 bases between the two ends. CDR3 loop: CASSPSSTGELFF. CDR3 DNA sequence: TGTGCCAGCAGCCCTTCTAGCACCGGGGAGCTGTTTTTT.

This clonotype was picked up a small number of times. V usage is TRBV6-4 and J usage is TRBJ2-2, with D unclear. The CDR3 consists of 16 residues. Trimming took off 0 bases at V and 7 bases at J, with 15 bases between the two ends. Germline CDR1 reads MRHNA; CDR2 reads SNTAGT. CDR3 region: CASSDSMGLTIGELFF. For the CDR3, the DNA is TGTGCCAGCAGTGACTCGATGGGCCTAACCATCGGGGAGCTGTTTTTT.

In its sample, this clonotype was seen a few times. The chain has TRBV12-3 or TRBV12-4 and TRBJ1-1, with D hard to call. The V and J ends lost 2 bases and 0 bases respectively, with 4 bases between them. There are 13 residues in the CDR3. The DNA of the CDR3 is TGTGCCAGCAGTTTACAACTGAACACTGAAGCTTTCTTT. It specifies CASSLQLNTEAFF.